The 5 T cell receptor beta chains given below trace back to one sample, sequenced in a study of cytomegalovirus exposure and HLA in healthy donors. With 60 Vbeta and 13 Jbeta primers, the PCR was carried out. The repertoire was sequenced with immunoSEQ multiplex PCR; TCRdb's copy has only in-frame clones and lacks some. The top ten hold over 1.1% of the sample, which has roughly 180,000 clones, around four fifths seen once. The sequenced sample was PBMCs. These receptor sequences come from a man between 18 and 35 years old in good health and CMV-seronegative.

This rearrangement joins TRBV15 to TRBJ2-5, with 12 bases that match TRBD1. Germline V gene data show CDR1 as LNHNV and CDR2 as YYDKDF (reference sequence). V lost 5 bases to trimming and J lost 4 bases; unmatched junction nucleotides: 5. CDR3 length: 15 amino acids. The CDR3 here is CATSWDRGPGETQYF. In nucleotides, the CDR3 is TGTGCCACCAGCTGGGACAGGGGGCCAGGAGAGACCCAGTACTTC.

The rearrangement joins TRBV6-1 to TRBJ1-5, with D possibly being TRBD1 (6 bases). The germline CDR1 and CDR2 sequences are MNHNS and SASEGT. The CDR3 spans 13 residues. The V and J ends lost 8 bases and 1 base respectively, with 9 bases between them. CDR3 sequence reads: CASRDTSNQPQHF. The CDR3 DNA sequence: TGTGCCAGCCGGGACACGAGCAATCAGCCCCAGCATTTT.

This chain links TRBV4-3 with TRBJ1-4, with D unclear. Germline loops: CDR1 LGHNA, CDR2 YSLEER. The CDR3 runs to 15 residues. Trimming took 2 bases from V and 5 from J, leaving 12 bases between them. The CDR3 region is CASSQNAGLNEKLFF. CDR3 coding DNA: TGCGCCAGCAGCCAAAACGCGGGCTTGAATGAAAAACTGTTTTTT.

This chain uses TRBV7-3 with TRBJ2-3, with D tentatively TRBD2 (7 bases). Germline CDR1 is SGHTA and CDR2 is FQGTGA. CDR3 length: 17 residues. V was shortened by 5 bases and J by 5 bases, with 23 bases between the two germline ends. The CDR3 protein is CASSPEEWGGRVDTQYF. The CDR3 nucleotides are TGTGCCAGCAGCCCAGAGGAGTGGGGGGGCCGGGTAGATACGCAGTATTTT.

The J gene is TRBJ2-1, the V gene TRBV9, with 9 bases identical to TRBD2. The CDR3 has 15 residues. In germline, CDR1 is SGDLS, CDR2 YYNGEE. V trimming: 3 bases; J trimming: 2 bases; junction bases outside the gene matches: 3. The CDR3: CASSAAGGTYNEQFF. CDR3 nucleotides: TGTGCCAGCAGCGCAGCGGGAGGCACCTACAATGAGCAGTTCTTC.